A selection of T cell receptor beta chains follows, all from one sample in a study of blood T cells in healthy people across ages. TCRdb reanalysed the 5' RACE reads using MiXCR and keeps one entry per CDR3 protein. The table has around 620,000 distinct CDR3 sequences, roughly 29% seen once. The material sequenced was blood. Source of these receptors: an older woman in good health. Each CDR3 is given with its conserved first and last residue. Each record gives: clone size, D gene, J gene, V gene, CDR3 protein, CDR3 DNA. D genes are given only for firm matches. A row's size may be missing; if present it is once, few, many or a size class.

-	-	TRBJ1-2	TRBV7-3	CASSPQGQSGGYTF	TGTGCCAGCAGCCCGCAGGGGCAGAGCGGTGGCTACACCTTC
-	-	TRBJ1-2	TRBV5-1	CASRGEFPGYGYTF	TGCGCCAGCAGGGGCGAGTTTCCCGGCTATGGCTACACCTTC
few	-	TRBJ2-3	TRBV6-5	CASSYPPADTQYF	TGTGCCAGCAGTTACCCCCCGGCAGATACGCAGTATTTT
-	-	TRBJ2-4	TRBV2	CASSERVGNIQYF	TGTGCCAGCAGTGAACGGGTGGGGAACATTCAGTACTTC
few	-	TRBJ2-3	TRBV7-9	CASSLARGGSTDTQYF	TGTGCCAGCAGCTTAGCGCGTGGCGGTAGCACAGATACGCAGTATTTT
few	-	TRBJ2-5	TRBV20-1	CSARRRARITLQETQYF	TGCAGTGCTAGACGGCGTGCCCGGATCACATTACAAGAGACCCAGTACTTC
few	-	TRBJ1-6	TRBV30	CAWSDQGYNSPLHF	TGTGCCTGGAGTGATCAGGGATACAATTCACCCCTCCACTTT
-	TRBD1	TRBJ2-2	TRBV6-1	CAGSADRANTGELFF	TGTGCCGGCAGTGCGGACAGGGCGAACACCGGGGAGCTGTTTTTT
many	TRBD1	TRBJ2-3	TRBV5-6	CASSATLDRAWIDTQYF	TGTGCCAGCAGCGCGACTCTGGACAGGGCTTGGATAGATACGCAGTATTTT
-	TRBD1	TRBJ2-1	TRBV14	CASSLLGRGYPSSYNEQFF	TGTGCCAGCAGCCTATTGGGCAGGGGGTACCCAAGCTCCTACAATGAGCAGTTCTTC
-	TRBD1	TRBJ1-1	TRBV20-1	CSARLDRGLGALF	TGCAGTGCTAGATTGGACAGGGGCTTAGGGGCTCTCTTT
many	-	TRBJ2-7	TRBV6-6	CASSWVARGPYEQYF	TGTGCCAGCAGTTGGGTGGCCAGGGGACCCTACGAGCAGTACTTC
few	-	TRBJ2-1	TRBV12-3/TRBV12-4	CASSRWLTGSGNEQFF	TGTGCCAGCAGTCGCTGGCTTACAGGGTCCGGCAATGAGCAGTTCTTC
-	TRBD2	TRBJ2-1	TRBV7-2	CASSSGLLAGAGNEQFF	TGTGCCAGCAGCTCCGGCCTACTAGCGGGGGCGGGGAATGAGCAGTTTTTC
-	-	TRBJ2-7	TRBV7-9	CASSFKSTGFYEQYF	TGTGCCAGCAGCTTCAAATCGACAGGATTCTACGAGCAGTACTTC
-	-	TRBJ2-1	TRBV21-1	CASSKGHPGGGSYNEQFF	TGTGCCAGCAGCAAAGGCCACCCGGGGGGTGGTTCCTACAATGAGCAGTTCTTC
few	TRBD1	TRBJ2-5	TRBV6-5	CASGDRQETQYF	TGTGCCAGCGGGGACAGACAAGAGACCCAGTACTTC
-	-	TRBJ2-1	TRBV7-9	CASNQHLEKKSYNEQFF	TGTGCCAGCAACCAACACCTAGAGAAGAAGTCCTACAATGAGCAGTTCTTC
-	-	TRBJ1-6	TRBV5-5	CASSLASGTGNSPLHF	TGTGCCAGCAGCTTGGCCTCAGGGACGGGAAATTCACCCCTCCACTTT
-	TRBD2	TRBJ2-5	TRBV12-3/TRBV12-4	CASSETSGVETQYF	TGTGCCAGCAGCGAGACTAGCGGGGTTGAGACCCAGTACTTC
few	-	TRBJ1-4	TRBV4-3	CASSQALAGATALNEKLFF	TGCGCCAGCAGCCAAGCATTGGCGGGCGCGACAGCCCTTAATGAAAAACTGTTTTTT
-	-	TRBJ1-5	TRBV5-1	CASRVDSDQPQHF	TGCGCCAGCAGAGTGGACAGCGATCAGCCCCAGCATTTT
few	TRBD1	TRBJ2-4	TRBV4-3	CASSQERTGGFIQYF	TGCGCCAGCAGCCAAGAGAGGACAGGGGGCTTCATTCAGTACTTC
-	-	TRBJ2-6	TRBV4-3	CASSQDRAGSRANVLTF	TGCGCCAGCAGCCAAGATAGGGCCGGATCTAGGGCCAACGTCCTGACTTTC
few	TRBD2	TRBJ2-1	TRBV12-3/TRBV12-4	CASSLSGGGGAVNEQFF	TGTGCCAGCAGCCTGTCGGGGGGCGGGGGGGCCGTCAATGAGCAGTTCTTC
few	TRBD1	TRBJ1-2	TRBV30	CAWRPQGAYYGYTF	TGTGCCTGGAGGCCACAGGGGGCCTACTATGGCTACACCTTC
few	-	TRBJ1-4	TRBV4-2	CASTQQGGGNEKLFF	TGTGCCAGCACTCAACAGGGAGGTGGTAATGAAAAACTGTTTTTT
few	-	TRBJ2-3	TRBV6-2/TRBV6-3	CASSQWGTSTDTQYF	TGTGCCAGCAGTCAGTGGGGCACTAGCACAGATACGCAGTATTTT
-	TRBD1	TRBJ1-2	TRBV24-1	CATSTAWGDRGTYGYTF	TGTGCCACCAGTACCGCCTGGGGGGACAGGGGCACCTATGGCTACACCTTC
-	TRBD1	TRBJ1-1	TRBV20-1	CSALGQGTMNTEAFF	TGCAGTGCCCTCGGACAGGGGACGATGAACACTGAAGCTTTCTTT
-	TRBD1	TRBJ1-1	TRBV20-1	CSAKQGGRNEALF	TGCAGTGCAAAACAGGGGGGCAGGAATGAAGCTCTCTTT
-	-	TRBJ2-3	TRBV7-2	CASSLVAVGTDTQYF	TGTGCCAGCAGCCTCGTAGCGGTTGGCACAGATACGCAGTATTTT
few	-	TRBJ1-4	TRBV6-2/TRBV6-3	CASMGTTTNEKLFF	TGTGCCAGCATGGGGACAACTACTAATGAAAAACTGTTTTTT
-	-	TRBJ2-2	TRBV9	CASSVESRPSTGELFF	TGTGCCAGCAGCGTAGAGTCCAGACCATCCACCGGGGAGCTGTTTTTT
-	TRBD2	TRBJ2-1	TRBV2	CAGSTGGNNEQFF	TGTGCCGGATCGACGGGAGGGAACAATGAGCAGTTCTTC
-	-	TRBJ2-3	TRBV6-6	CASSYSGVSTDTQYF	TGTGCCAGCAGTTATAGCGGAGTTAGCACAGATACGCAGTATTTT
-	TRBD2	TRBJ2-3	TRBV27	CASRQLAGGLRDTQYF	TGTGCCAGCAGGCAGCTAGCGGGGGGTCTTAGAGATACGCAGTATTTT
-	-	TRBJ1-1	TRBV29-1	CSVGSLNTEAFF	TGCAGCGTCGGATCGCTGAACACTGAAGCTTTCTTT
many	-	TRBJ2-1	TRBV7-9	CASSLQQFRQGNEQFF	TGTGCCAGCAGTCTTCAACAGTTTCGCCAAGGGAATGAGCAGTTCTTC
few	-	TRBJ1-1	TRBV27	CASSRYATREAFF	TGTGCCAGCAGCCGTTACGCCACGAGAGAAGCTTTCTTT
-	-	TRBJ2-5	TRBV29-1	CGVDWQQTQYF	TGCGGCGTTGACTGGCAACAGACCCAGTACTTC
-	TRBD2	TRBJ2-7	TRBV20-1	CSARDVASGAYEQYF	TGCAGCGCTAGAGATGTCGCTAGCGGTGCCTACGAGCAGTACTTC
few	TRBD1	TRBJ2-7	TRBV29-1	CSVRTGGKYEQYF	TGCAGCGTGCGTACAGGGGGCAAGTACGAGCAGTACTTC
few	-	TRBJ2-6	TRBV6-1	CASSGPASNPEANVLTF	TGTGCCAGCAGTGGTCCCGCAAGCAATCCTGAGGCCAACGTCCTGACTTTC